Below, 21 T cell receptor beta chains from the same sample are listed, as sequenced in a study of OX40 agonist ivuxolimab in advanced cancers. Libraries were prepared by immunoSEQ multiplex PCR; TCRdb keeps only in-frame clonotypes and omits some of them. The table includes roughly 92,000 clones, 90% detected once. Sequenced material: CD4+ or CD8+ T cells sorted from blood, taken in a trial of the OX40 agonist ivuxolimab. Every receptor here comes from an adult with an advanced solid tumor such as melanoma, head and neck, liver or kidney cancer.

This rearrangement joins TRBV2 to TRBJ1-2; TRBD1 might be the D (6 bases). V was cut by 7 bases and J by 2 bases, with 26 bases left in between. The CDR3 is 18 residues long. Germline V gene sequence: CDR1 SNHLY, CDR2 FYNNEI. Here the CDR3 DNA reads TGTGCCAGCACAAGACTCGGGAGGGGGAACCGAGGGAACTATGGCTACACCTTC. Amino acids: CASTRLGRGNRGNYGYTF.

This rearrangement joins TRBV5-1 to TRBJ2-3; no clear D gene. Germline CDR1 is SGHRS and CDR2 is YFSETQ. This CDR3 has 15 residues. Trimming took off 3 bases at V and 5 bases at J, with 16 bases between the two ends. CDR3 loop: CASSSNSRNLDTQYF. The CDR3 bases are TGCGCCAGCAGCTCTAATTCCCGAAATTTAGATACGCAGTATTTT.

The chain carries TRBV4-1 and TRBJ1-1, with 8 bases matching TRBD1. This CDR3 has 15 amino acids. V lost 1 base, J lost 12 bases, and 13 bases stayed unmatched. Germline loops: CDR1 MGHRA, CDR2 YSYEKL. The CDR3 sequence: CASSQVGSRDRYSFF. DNA of the CDR3: TGCGCCAGCAGCCAAGTTGGGAGTAGGGACAGGTATTCTTTCTTT.

The V gene is TRBV5-1, the J gene TRBJ2-2; TRBD1 matches at 8 bases. Germline-derived CDR1 and CDR2 are SGHRS and YFSETQ. V trimming: 0 bases; J trimming: 5 bases; junction bases outside the gene matches: 3. CDR3 size: 15 residues. Here the CDR3 DNA reads TGCGCCAGCAGCTTGGGTGGACAGGGTACCGGGGAGCTGTTTTTT. Its translation: CASSLGGQGTGELFF.

The rearrangement links TRBV11-1 to TRBJ2-3, with 8 bases lining up with TRBD2. Germline V gives CDR1 SGHAT, CDR2 FQDESV (reference sequence). Germline trimming cut 4 bases from V and 0 bases from J; bases unmatched to any gene: 9. The CDR3 has 17 amino acids. CDR3 region: CASSSLRGRISTDTQYF. Here the CDR3 DNA reads TGTGCCAGCAGCTCCCTCCGCGGGAGGATTAGCACAGATACGCAGTATTTT.

V usage is TRBV6-1 and J usage is TRBJ2-3; no firm D call. CDR1 MNHNS and CDR2 SASEGT come from the germline V gene. The CDR3 sequence is 13 residues long. Trimming shortened V by 5 bases and J by 3 bases, and 9 bases separated the two germline ends. CDR3 protein: CASSRTRTDTQYF. The CDR3, as DNA: TGTGCCAGCAGTCGGACGAGGACAGATACGCAGTATTTT.

V is TRBV28 and J is TRBJ2-5, with 10 bases that match TRBD2. J gave up 4 bases and V 1 base, and 3 bases lay outside the gene matches. The CDR3 sequence is 15 residues long. CDR1 is MDHEN and CDR2 is SYDVKM in the germline V gene. CDR3 sequence: CASSLLASGGETQYF. The CDR3 DNA sequence: TGTGCCAGCAGTTTATTGGCTAGCGGGGGAGAGACCCAGTACTTC.

The CDR3, as DNA: TGCGCCAGCAGCCCGGGACTAGCGGGGGCGTTAGATACGCAGTATTTT. This sequence encodes CASSPGLAGALDTQYF. The rearrangement joins TRBV5-1 to TRBJ2-3; 14 nucleotides align to TRBD2. In germline, CDR1 is SGHRS, CDR2 YFSETQ. V trimming: 4 bases; J trimming: 5 bases; junction bases outside the gene matches: 6. This CDR3 is built from 16 residues. The entire variable domain, with the rest obtained from reference TRBV5-1 and TRBJ2-3, is as follows: KAGVTQTPRYLIKTRGQQVTLSCSPISGHRSVSWYQQTPGQGLQFLFEYFSETQRNKGNFPGRFSGRQFSNSRSEMNVSTLELGDSALYLCASSPGLAGALDTQYFGPGTRLTVL.

The chain is built from TRBV5-6 and TRBJ1-2, with a tentative D call TRBD1 (6 bases). This CDR3 is 14 amino acids long. V lost 4 bases and J lost 8, with 18 bases in between. Germline CDR1 and CDR2: SGHDT and YYEEEE. CDR3 loop: CASSAGAGSIGYTF. CDR3 nucleotides: TGTGCCAGCAGCGCGGGGGCAGGGAGTATAGGCTACACCTTC.

V usage is TRBV5-1 and J usage is TRBJ2-1; 9 nucleotides agree with TRBD2. V was pared by 5 bases and J by 3 bases, with 6 bases of the junction left unmatched. CDR3 size: 15 residues. Germline values: CDR1 SGHRS, CDR2 YFSETQ. CDR3 residues: CASSTVAGDYNEQFF. CDR3 coding DNA: TGCGCCAGCAGTACCGTAGCGGGGGACTACAATGAGCAGTTCTTC.

This chain joins TRBV28 and TRBJ1-1; D is unresolved. CDR1 is MDHEN, CDR2 SYDVKM, per germline. Trimming pared 2 bases from V and 10 bases from J, leaving 11 bases between. CDR3 length: 12 residues. The DNA of the CDR3 is TGTGCCAGCAGTTTACCGGGGTTCCGAGCTTTCTTT. Protein product: CASSLPGFRAFF. Drawing the rest from reference TRBV28 and TRBJ1-1, the complete variable domain is DVKVTQSSRYLVKRTGEKVFLECVQDMDHENMFWYRQDPGLGLRLIYFSYDVKMKEKGDIPEGYSVSREKKERFSLILESASTNQTSMYLCASSLPGFRAFFGQGTRLTVV.

This clone has just one count. This chain joins TRBV7-9 and TRBJ2-5; D possibly matches TRBD1 or TRBD2 (5 bases each). Trimming cost V 5 bases and J 0 bases, with 10 bases left between them. The CDR3 is 14 residues long. Germline V CDR1 and CDR2: SEHNR, FQNEAQ (reference sequence). For the CDR3, the DNA is TGTGCCAGCAGCGCAGGGACCAACCAAGAGACCCAGTACTTC. It codes for CASSAGTNQETQYF.

The chain joins TRBV4-1 to TRBJ1-2, with a possible D match to TRBD1 (6 bases). Per germline, CDR1 MGHRA and CDR2 YSYEKL. The CDR3 runs 15 residues. Trimming took off 0 bases at V and 0 bases at J, with 8 bases between the two ends. Here the CDR3 reads CASSQDQGTNYGYTF. The CDR3 coding sequence is TGCGCCAGCAGCCAAGATCAGGGGACTAACTATGGCTACACCTTC.

The chain couples TRBV6-5 to TRBJ2-7, with TRBD1 matching over 7 bases. The CDR3 runs 16 residues. Per germline, CDR1 MNHEY and CDR2 SVGAGI. Trimming at V came to 4 bases and at J to 0 bases, leaving 9 bases not matched to a gene. This CDR3 is CASSFHRDSPSYEQYF. CDR3 nucleotides: TGTGCCAGCAGTTTCCACCGGGACAGTCCCTCCTACGAGCAGTACTTC.

The chain couples TRBV15 to TRBJ1-2; perhaps TRBD1 as D (6 bases). The CDR3 is 15 residues long. Germline values: CDR1 LNHNV, CDR2 YYDKDF (reference sequence). V lost 3 bases and J 4 bases, leaving 15 bases between the germline ends. CDR3 residues: CATSRGRGSLYGYTF. Here the CDR3 DNA reads TGTGCCACCAGCAGGGGCAGGGGATCGCTCTATGGCTACACCTTC. Looking up the rest from reference TRBV15 and TRBJ1-2 gives the full variable domain: DAMVIQNPRYQVTQFGKPVTLSCSQTLNHNVMYWYQQKSSQAPKLLFHYYDKDFNNEADTPDNFQSRRPNTSFCFLDIRSPGLGDTAMYLCATSRGRGSLYGYTFGSGTRLTVV.

This chain uses TRBV5-6 with TRBJ2-3; 9 bases are a match to TRBD2. CDR1 SGHDT and CDR2 YYEEEE come from the germline V gene. This CDR3 region has 15 residues. Trimming cost V 0 bases and J 1 base; bases outside gene matches: 0. The CDR3 spells CASSLGGGGTDTQYF. CDR3 DNA sequence: TGTGCCAGCAGCTTGGGCGGGGGGGGCACAGATACGCAGTATTTT.

Turning to this clone: Distinct nucleotide sequences in the sample also encode this CDR3. This chain joins TRBV20-1 and TRBJ2-3; D ambiguous. The V end lost 4 bases, the J end lost 3 bases, and 2 bases lay between the germline ends. There are 10 residues in the CDR3. In germline, CDR1 is DFQATT, CDR2 SNEGSKA (reference sequence). CDR3 nucleotide sequence: TGCAGTGCTACTACAGATACGCAGTATTTT. Its protein is CSATTDTQYF.

This chain uses TRBV10-2 with TRBJ2-7; TRBD1 agrees at 8 bases. The CDR3 has 15 residues. Per germline, CDR1 WSHSY and CDR2 SAAADI. Unmatched junction bases numbered 11, after V lost 4 bases and J lost 6 bases. DNA of the CDR3: TGCGCCAGCAGTGTAGTGTCACAGGGGGTTAGCGAGCAGTACTTC. This sequence encodes CASSVVSQGVSEQYF.

This chain connects TRBV2 to TRBJ2-2; 8 nucleotides line up with TRBD1. Germline V gives CDR1 SNHLY, CDR2 FYNNEI. This CDR3 region has 17 residues. V was pared by 6 bases and J by 2 bases, with 11 bases of the junction left unmatched. CDR3 loop: CASRKYGTGLNTGELFF. CDR3 nucleotides: TGTGCCAGCAGAAAGTACGGGACAGGACTTAACACCGGGGAGCTGTTTTTT.

This clone was observed once. V gene TRBV6-1 combines with J gene TRBJ2-7; 8 bases map to TRBD2. The CDR3 loop spans 15 amino acids. V lost 8 bases to trimming and J lost 1 base; unmatched junction nucleotides: 10. CDR1 and CDR2 from the germline V gene are MNHNS and SASEGT. The CDR3 bases are TGTGCCAGCCCGGGGGGGAGCGGGACTTCCTACGAGCAGTACTTC. It codes for CASPGGSGTSYEQYF.

The V gene is TRBV5-6, the J gene TRBJ1-2, with 8 bases that match TRBD1. V lost 4 bases to trimming and J lost 7 bases; unmatched junction nucleotides: 12. The germline V gene encodes CDR1 SGHDT and CDR2 YYEEEE. The length of the CDR3 is 15 residues. CDR3 in amino acids: CASSLWDRILVGYTF. CDR3 DNA: TGTGCCAGCAGCCTATGGGACAGGATATTAGTTGGCTACACCTTC.